A selection of T cell receptor beta chains follows, all from one sample in a study of cytotoxic CD8 clonotypes in ibrutinib-treated CLL. TCRdb keeps only in-frame clones here, not all; method: immunoSEQ multiplex PCR. The sample consists of around 160,000 clones, approximately 77% of them appearing once. Sequences were derived from PBMCs, sampled after 12 months of ibrutinib treatment. The receptors come from a human donor with chronic lymphocytic leukemia. Each CDR3 is given with its conserved first and last residue. For some rows the clone size is stated as once, few or many, or as a class when expanded; others skip it.

j_call	v_call	clone_size	cdr3_aa
TRBJ2-1	TRBV29-1	.	CSLGTPYNEQFF
TRBJ2-6	TRBV27	.	CASSLTGSGANVLTF
TRBJ1-2	TRBV28	.	CASSFRGPGGYTF
TRBJ1-5	TRBV2	.	CASSVDSNQPQHF
TRBJ2-5	TRBV4-3	.	CASSQPAGGGGTQYF
TRBJ2-5	TRBV7-3	.	CASSPSGTEKGTQYF
TRBJ2-3	TRBV11-2	once	CASSANPVTSGKSDTQYF
TRBJ2-5	TRBV27	.	CASSLGTGWQETQYF
TRBJ2-3	TRBV6-1	.	CASRPRVIGADTQYF
TRBJ2-3	TRBV6-5	.	CASVSDSDTQYF
TRBJ1-2	TRBV19	.	CASSIWGGVDGYTF
TRBJ1-2	TRBV7-3	once	CASSPSPGQAVRGYTF
TRBJ1-2	TRBV28	.	CASSEEGRRIGGYTF
TRBJ1-4	TRBV4-2	.	CASSQDYRVDEKLFF
TRBJ2-2	TRBV25-1	.	CASSTRAVAGERDGELFF
TRBJ2-4	TRBV5-6	.	CASSSYGNIQYF
TRBJ2-2	TRBV6-6	.	CASSNRGTGELFF
TRBJ2-1	TRBV28	.	CASSYQGTYNEQFF
TRBJ2-5	TRBV2	.	CASIERRPGETQYF
TRBJ1-5	TRBV6-1	once	CASSGYLSGTRGYSNQPQHF
TRBJ2-1	TRBV14	.	CASSQVSGYNEQFF
TRBJ1-5	TRBV7-8	.	CASSLNAPNQPQHF
TRBJ1-2	TRBV5-1	.	CASSLPPGGYTF
TRBJ2-3	TRBV7-2	.	CASSLAGRADTQYF
TRBJ2-5	TRBV19	.	CASSNIQVNVETQYF
TRBJ1-1	TRBV28	.	CASSLRTGKAFF
TRBJ2-1	TRBV18	.	CASSPSRGNEQFF
TRBJ1-5	TRBV6-5	.	CASSYARGRDQPQHF
TRBJ2-5	TRBV5-6	.	CASSEGLMETQYF
TRBJ2-3	TRBV18	.	CASSPLTPGGTDTQYF
TRBJ2-5	TRBV5-1	.	CASSLASFEVTQYF
TRBJ2-6	TRBV4-2	.	CASSQILTGVISGANVLTF
TRBJ2-7	TRBV29-1	.	CSAEGQGVGEQYF
TRBJ1-2	TRBV30	.	CAWSPQGVGYGYTF
TRBJ1-1	TRBV5-6	.	CASSFIQNTEAFF
TRBJ2-2	TRBV5-6	.	CASSLPRDRGRTGELFF
TRBJ2-3	TRBV5-1	.	CASSLIAGEDTQYF
TRBJ2-3	TRBV4-1	.	CASSQDPQAAGGDTQYF
TRBJ1-6	TRBV30	.	CAWTSLDPWNSPLHF
TRBJ1-1	TRBV7-8	.	CASGQWRTEAFF
TRBJ1-1	TRBV10-3	once	CAISEGRSTEAFF
TRBJ2-3	TRBV5-8	.	CASSQRTSGRSGTQYF